The entry below gives a single T cell receptor (beta chain) sequence along with its context. Its antigen is not known. This entry is derived from a study of early T cells in non-severe SARS-CoV-2 infection. Whole-study results and caveats: Private and CD4 specificities were missed by VDJdb matching, which favored anti-spike CD8 responses.

Germline V CDR1 and CDR2: SGHTA, FQGNSA. This CDR3 contains 15 residues. Trimming took off 1 base at V and 5 bases at J, with 11 bases between the two ends. TCRdb fed the 5' RACE reads into MiXCR, producing one record per CDR3 protein. The sample has just under 65,000 distinct CDR3 sequences, about 11% seen once; the top ten hold about 2.7%. The source of this sequence is an adult who was a healthcare worker with PCR-confirmed SARS-CoV-2 infection or an uninfected control (not recorded which). V gene TRBV7-2 combines with J gene TRBJ2-2, with TRBD2 as a possible D gene (6 bases). Sequenced here: whole blood, sampled at baseline. CDR3 protein: CASSLGGAGTGELFF. The CDR3 coding sequence is TGTGCCAGCAGCTTAGGAGGGGCGGGGACCGGGGAGCTGTTTTTT.